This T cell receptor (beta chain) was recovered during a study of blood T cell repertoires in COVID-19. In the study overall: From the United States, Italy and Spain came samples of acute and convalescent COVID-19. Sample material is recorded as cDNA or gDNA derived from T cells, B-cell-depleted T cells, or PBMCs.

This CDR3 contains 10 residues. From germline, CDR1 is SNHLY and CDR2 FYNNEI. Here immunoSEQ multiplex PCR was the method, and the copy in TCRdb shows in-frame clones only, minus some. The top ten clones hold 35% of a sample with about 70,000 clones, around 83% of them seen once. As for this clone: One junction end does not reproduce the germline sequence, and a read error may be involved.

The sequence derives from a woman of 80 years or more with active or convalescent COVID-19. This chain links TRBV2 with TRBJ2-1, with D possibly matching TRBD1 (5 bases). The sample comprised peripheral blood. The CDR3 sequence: CASLDKEQFF. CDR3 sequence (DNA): TGTGCCAGCCTGGACAAAGAGCAGTTCTTC. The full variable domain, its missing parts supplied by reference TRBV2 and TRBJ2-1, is EPEVTQTPSHQVTQMGQEVILRCVPISNHLYFYWYRQILGQKVEFLVSFYNNEISEKSEIFDDQFSVERPDGSNFTLKIRSTKLEDSAMYFCASLDKEQFFGPGTRLTVL.